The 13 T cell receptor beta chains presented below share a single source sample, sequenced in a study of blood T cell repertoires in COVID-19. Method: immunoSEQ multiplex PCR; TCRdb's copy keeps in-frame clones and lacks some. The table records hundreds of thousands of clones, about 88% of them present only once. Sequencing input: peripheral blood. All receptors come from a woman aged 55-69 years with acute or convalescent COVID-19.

The CDR3 protein is CASSVKLSSADTQYF. The CDR3 bases are TGTGCCAGCAGCGTTAAACTGAGTTCGGCAGATACGCAGTATTTT. V and J are TRBV28 and TRBJ2-3, with D hard to call. Per germline, CDR1 MDHEN and CDR2 SYDVKM. Trimming pared 6 bases from V and 4 bases from J, leaving 17 bases between. The CDR3 spans 15 residues.

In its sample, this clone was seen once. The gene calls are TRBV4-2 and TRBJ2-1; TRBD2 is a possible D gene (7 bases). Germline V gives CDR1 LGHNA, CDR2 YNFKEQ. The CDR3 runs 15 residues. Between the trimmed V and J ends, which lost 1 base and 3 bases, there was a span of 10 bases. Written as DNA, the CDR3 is TGTGCCAGCAGCCAAGGCGGGGGCTACTACAATGAGCAGTTCTTC. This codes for CASSQGGGYYNEQFF.

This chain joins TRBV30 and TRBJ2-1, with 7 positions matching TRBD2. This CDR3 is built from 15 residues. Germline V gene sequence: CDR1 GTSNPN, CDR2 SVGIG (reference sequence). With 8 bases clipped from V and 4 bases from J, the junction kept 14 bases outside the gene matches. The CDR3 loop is CAADTGAGRYNEQFF. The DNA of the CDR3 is TGTGCCGCGGACACGGGAGCGGGACGGTACAATGAGCAGTTCTTC.

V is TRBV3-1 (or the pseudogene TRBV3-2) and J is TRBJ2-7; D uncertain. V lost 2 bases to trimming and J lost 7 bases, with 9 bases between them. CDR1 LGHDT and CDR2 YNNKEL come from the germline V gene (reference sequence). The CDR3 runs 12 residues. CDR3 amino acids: CASSQHSLEQYF. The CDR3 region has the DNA TGTGCCAGCAGCCAACACTCTTTGGAGCAGTACTTC.

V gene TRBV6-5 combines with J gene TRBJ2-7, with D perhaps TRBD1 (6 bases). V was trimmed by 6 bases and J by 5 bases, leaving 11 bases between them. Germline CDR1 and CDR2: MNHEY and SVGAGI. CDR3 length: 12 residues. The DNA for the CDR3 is TGTGCCAGCAGGCGACAGGTCAACGAGCAGTACTTC. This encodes CASRRQVNEQYF.

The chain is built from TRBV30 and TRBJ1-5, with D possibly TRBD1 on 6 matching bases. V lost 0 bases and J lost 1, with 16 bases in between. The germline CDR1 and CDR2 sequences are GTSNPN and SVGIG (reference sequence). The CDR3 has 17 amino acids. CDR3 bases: TGTGCCTGGAGTGTAACAGGGTGGGGGAGAAGCAATCAGCCCCAGCATTTT. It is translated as CAWSVTGWGRSNQPQHF.

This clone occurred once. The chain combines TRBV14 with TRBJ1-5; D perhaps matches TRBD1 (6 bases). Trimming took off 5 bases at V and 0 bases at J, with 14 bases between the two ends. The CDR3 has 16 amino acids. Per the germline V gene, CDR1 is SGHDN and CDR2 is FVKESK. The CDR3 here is CASSSRGGFSNQPQHF. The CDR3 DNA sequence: TGTGCCAGCAGCTCAAGAGGGGGTTTTAGCAATCAGCCCCAGCATTTT.

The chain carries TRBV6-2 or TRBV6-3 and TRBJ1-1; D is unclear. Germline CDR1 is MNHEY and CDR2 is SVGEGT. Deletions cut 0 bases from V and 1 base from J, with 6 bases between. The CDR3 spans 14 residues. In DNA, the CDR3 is TGTGCCAGCAGTTACTCACAGAGGAACACTGAAGCTTTCTTT. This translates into CASSYSQRNTEAFF.

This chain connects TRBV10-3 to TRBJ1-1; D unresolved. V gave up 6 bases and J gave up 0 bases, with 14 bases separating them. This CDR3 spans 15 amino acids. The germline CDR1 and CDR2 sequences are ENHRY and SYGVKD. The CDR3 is CAISAAGFLNTEAFF. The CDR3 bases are TGTGCCATCAGCGCAGCGGGATTTTTGAACACTGAAGCTTTCTTT.

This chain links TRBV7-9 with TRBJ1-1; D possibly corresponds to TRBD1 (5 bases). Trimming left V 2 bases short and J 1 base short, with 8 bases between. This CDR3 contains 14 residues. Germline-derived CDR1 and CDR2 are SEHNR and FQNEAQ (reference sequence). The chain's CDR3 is CASSLTTENTEAFF. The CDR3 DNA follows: TGTGCCAGCAGCTTAACGACAGAGAACACTGAAGCTTTCTTT.

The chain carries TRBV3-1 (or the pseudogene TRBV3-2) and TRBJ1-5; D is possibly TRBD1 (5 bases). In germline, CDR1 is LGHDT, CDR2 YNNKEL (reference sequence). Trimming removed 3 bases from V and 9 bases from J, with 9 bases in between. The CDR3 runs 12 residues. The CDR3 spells CASSHGGVPQHF. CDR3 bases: TGTGCCAGCAGCCACGGAGGGGTGCCCCAGCATTTT.

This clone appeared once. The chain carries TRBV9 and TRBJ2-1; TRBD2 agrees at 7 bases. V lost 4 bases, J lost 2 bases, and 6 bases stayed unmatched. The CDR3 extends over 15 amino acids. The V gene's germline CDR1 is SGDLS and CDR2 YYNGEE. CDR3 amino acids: CASSSSGGPYNEQFF. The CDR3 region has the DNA TGTGCCAGCAGCAGCTCGGGAGGCCCCTACAATGAGCAGTTCTTC.

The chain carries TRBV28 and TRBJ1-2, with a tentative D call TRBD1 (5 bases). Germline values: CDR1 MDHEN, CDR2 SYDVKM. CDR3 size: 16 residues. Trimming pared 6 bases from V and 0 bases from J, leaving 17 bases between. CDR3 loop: CASRTQGDLSNYGYTF. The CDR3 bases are TGTGCCAGCAGAACCCAAGGGGATCTGTCTAACTATGGCTACACCTTC.